A selection of T cell receptor beta chains follows, all from one sample in a study of monozygotic twins with inflammatory bowel disease. TCRdb re-called the 5' RACE reads and catalogs CDR3 proteins one per entry, DNA excluded. This sample's table has 350,000 to 500,000 distinct CDR3 sequences. Sequenced input: blood. The receptors originated from a human donor with ulcerative colitis or Crohn's disease, or a healthy co-twin of an affected twin (not recorded which). The CDR3 runs from the conserved cysteine through the conserved F or W.

TRBJ2-6 TRBV18 17 CASSPQGSGSGANVLTF
TRBJ2-7 TRBV6-5 15 CASSYGQRSSYEQYF
TRBJ1-5 TRBV12-3/TRBV12-4 13 CASSLKGVQPQHF
TRBJ2-7 TRBV5-1 14 CASSLRTNSYEQYF
TRBJ2-7 TRBV2 13 CASRDRITYEQYF
TRBJ2-1 TRBV10-3 14 CAITPGGEYNEQFF
TRBJ1-1 TRBV20-1 15 CSAREGGHRNTEAFF
TRBJ2-2 TRBV27 14 CASSLWGDTGELFF
TRBJ2-7 TRBV29-1 15 CSVVSLVTETYEQYF
TRBJ2-4 TRBV3-1 14 CASSLGGFENMQYF
TRBJ2-3 TRBV28 15 CASRTSRSPTDTQYF
TRBJ2-2 TRBV12-3/TRBV12-4 16 CASSEMRGVNTGELFF
TRBJ1-1 TRBV18 13 CASSRVSNAEAFF
TRBJ2-1 TRBV19 15 CATRGGALGDNEQFF
TRBJ2-3 TRBV29-1 15 CSVDTSGRARDTQYF
TRBJ2-1 TRBV12-3/TRBV12-4 15 CASSPGTGLTGEQFF
TRBJ1-2 TRBV20-1 15 CSAREGSGSLYGYTF
TRBJ1-1 TRBV12-3/TRBV12-4 12 CASSFLGAEAFF
TRBJ2-5 TRBV20-1 13 CSALTGGAETQYF
TRBJ2-2 TRBV12-5 17 CASGLATQYQATGELFF
TRBJ1-6 TRBV7-3 13 CASSLMRDSPLRF
TRBJ2-1 TRBV7-6 15 CASSLALAGGVGQFF
TRBJ2-4 TRBV11-2 18 CASSLQAAVEGPKNIQYF
TRBJ1-1 TRBV5-1 14 CASSPVKGNTEAFF
TRBJ1-1 TRBV28 15 CAIQGTDRLNTEAFF
TRBJ1-1 TRBV28 15 CASSTPGPLNTEAFF
TRBJ2-6 TRBV12-3/TRBV12-4 16 CASTMGGLSGANVLTF
TRBJ1-2 TRBV20-1 14 CSARASRVPERYTF
TRBJ1-1 TRBV6-6 13 CASRSQGTTEAFF
TRBJ2-3 TRBV5-4 17 CASSPTPTFTGTDTQYF
TRBJ1-1 TRBV19 15 CASSIDGQMNTEAFF
TRBJ1-2 TRBV5-1 14 CASSIGQESSGYTF
TRBJ1-4 TRBV20-1 15 CSARDPGQENEKLFF
TRBJ2-5 TRBV6-2/TRBV6-3 11 CASVGVQTQYF
TRBJ2-7 TRBV30 13 CAWSSGSPHEQYF
TRBJ1-5 TRBV12-3/TRBV12-4 13 CASSFNRGQPQHF
TRBJ2-2 TRBV7-3 13 CASSPGFNGELFF
TRBJ2-7 TRBV12-3/TRBV12-4 14 CASSTTGLSYEQYF
TRBJ2-1 TRBV7-2 15 CASSLIGGFNNEQFF
TRBJ1-6 TRBV9 14 CASSVARVDSPLHF
TRBJ2-7 TRBV20-1 11 CPGGGRGEQYF
TRBJ2-2 TRBV5-1 14 CASSLIGSPGELFF
TRBJ2-7 TRBV27 13 CASRRDSTYEQYF
TRBJ1-1 TRBV5-1 15 CASSPDRAPNTEAFF
TRBJ2-4 TRBV30 11 CAWSLKNIQYF
TRBJ1-1 TRBV11-2 13 CASSLQGDAEAFF
TRBJ1-1 TRBV4-3 11 CASSQGTEASF
TRBJ1-1 TRBV5-1 13 CASKGTENTEAFF
TRBJ1-5 TRBV6-2/TRBV6-3 14 CASSYVDRKQPQHF
TRBJ2-5 TRBV20-1 14 CSASPSRLHETQYF
TRBJ1-6 TRBV6-5 16 CASSYETPNLNSPLHF
TRBJ1-2 TRBV6-6 13 CASSNDSPYGYTF
TRBJ1-4 TRBV10-3 11 CAIGGDEKLFF
TRBJ2-2 TRBV6-1 14 CASSGLGNTGELFF
TRBJ1-3 TRBV19 15 CASSIGRSSGNTIYF
TRBJ2-2 TRBV7-6 15 CASTLAGENTGELFF
TRBJ2-4 TRBV11-2 18 CASSDGFGTSGRGDIQYF
TRBJ2-5 TRBV4-1 15 CASSPSWVLQETQYF
TRBJ1-2 TRBV25-1 15 CASSEFQGGDYGYTF